A selection of T cell receptor beta chains follows, all from one sample in a study of identifying expanded T cells in peripheral blood. The table came from immunoSEQ multiplex PCR; TCRdb's copy has only in-frame clones and leaves some out. The sample yields over 65,000 clones, 85% to 90% seen once. The sequencing input was blood. These receptors were collected from a person aged 18 to 70 in good health. Each CDR3 is given with its conserved first and last residue. The D gene is left open where the match is weak. Rows give clone size only sometimes, using once, few, many, or a class for an expanded clone.

j_gene: TRBJ1-3
d_gene: .
v_gene: TRBV7-3
abundance: .
CDR3aa: CASSLAGAGNTIYF
CDR3nt: TGTGCCAGCAGCTTAGCAGGGGCCGGAAACACCATATATTTT

j_gene: TRBJ2-1
d_gene: .
v_gene: TRBV30
abundance: .
CDR3aa: CAWSREVSKFF
CDR3nt: TGTGCCTGGAGCAGGGAGGTTTCGAAGTTCTTC

j_gene: TRBJ1-2
d_gene: .
v_gene: TRBV5-1
abundance: .
CDR3aa: CASSPGLNYGYTF
CDR3nt: TGCGCCAGCAGCCCGGGACTGAACTATGGCTACACCTTC

j_gene: TRBJ2-3
d_gene: .
v_gene: TRBV7-9
abundance: once
CDR3aa: CASSLDKSDTQYF
CDR3nt: TGTGCCAGCAGCTTAGATAAGTCAGATACGCAGTATTTT

j_gene: TRBJ1-2
d_gene: .
v_gene: TRBV19
abundance: few
CDR3aa: CASMGLRGRDSNYGYTF
CDR3nt: TGTGCCAGTATGGGTCTTCGGGGCAGGGACTCTAACTATGGCTACACCTTC

j_gene: TRBJ2-7
d_gene: TRBD1
v_gene: TRBV11-3
abundance: .
CDR3aa: CASSPNTGGEQYF
CDR3nt: TGTGCCAGCAGCCCAAATACAGGGGGCGAGCAGTACTTC

j_gene: TRBJ2-3
d_gene: .
v_gene: TRBV4-3
abundance: .
CDR3aa: CASSQVSLGQDTQYF
CDR3nt: TGCGCCAGCAGCCAAGTTTCACTAGGTCAGGATACGCAGTATTTT

j_gene: TRBJ2-7
d_gene: TRBD2
v_gene: TRBV5-1
abundance: .
CDR3aa: CASSGGTSGAYEQYF
CDR3nt: TGCGCCAGCAGCGGCGGGACTAGCGGGGCCTACGAGCAGTACTTC

j_gene: TRBJ1-6
d_gene: TRBD1
v_gene: TRBV7-9
abundance: few
CDR3aa: CASSISGGSPLHF
CDR3nt: TGTGCCAGCAGCATCTCAGGGGGATCACCCCTCCACTTT

j_gene: TRBJ1-4
d_gene: .
v_gene: TRBV9
abundance: .
CDR3aa: CASSPRDGIPTNEKLFF
CDR3nt: TGTGCCAGCAGCCCGCGGGACGGAATTCCAACTAATGAAAAACTGTTTTTT

j_gene: TRBJ2-7
d_gene: TRBD2
v_gene: TRBV5-1
abundance: .
CDR3aa: CASSPNVGGSSYEQYF
CDR3nt: TGCGCCAGCAGCCCCAACGTGGGGGGGAGCTCCTACGAGCAGTACTTC

j_gene: TRBJ1-3
d_gene: .
v_gene: TRBV30
abundance: .
CDR3aa: CAWSPAGHSGNTIYF
CDR3nt: TGTGCCTGGAGCCCCGCAGGCCACTCTGGAAACACCATATATTTT

j_gene: TRBJ2-1
d_gene: .
v_gene: TRBV7-3
abundance: few
CDR3aa: CASSPTGSWYNEQFF
CDR3nt: TGTGCCAGCAGCCCGACAGGAAGCTGGTACAATGAGCAGTTCTTC

j_gene: TRBJ1-5
d_gene: .
v_gene: TRBV5-1
abundance: .
CDR3aa: CASRAAIGQPQHF
CDR3nt: TGCGCCAGCAGGGCGGCCATCGGGCAGCCCCAGCATTTT

j_gene: TRBJ2-6
d_gene: TRBD1
v_gene: TRBV7-6
abundance: .
CDR3aa: CASSLAQGYGANVLTF
CDR3nt: TGTGCCAGCAGCTTAGCACAGGGGTATGGGGCCAACGTCCTGACTTTC

j_gene: TRBJ2-2
d_gene: .
v_gene: TRBV5-6
abundance: .
CDR3aa: CASSLGLLNTGELFF
CDR3nt: TGTGCCAGCAGCTTGGGACTGCTAAACACCGGGGAGCTGTTTTTT

j_gene: TRBJ1-2
d_gene: TRBD1
v_gene: TRBV5-4
abundance: .
CDR3aa: CASSLQGAHLYGYTF
CDR3nt: TGTGCCAGCAGCTTGCAGGGGGCCCACCTCTATGGCTACACCTTC

j_gene: TRBJ1-5
d_gene: TRBD1
v_gene: TRBV11-2
abundance: .
CDR3aa: CASSLEAGQGVTQHF
CDR3nt: TGTGCCAGCAGCTTAGAGGCGGGACAGGGGGTAACCCAGCATTTT

j_gene: TRBJ1-2
d_gene: .
v_gene: TRBV7-2
abundance: .
CDR3aa: CASSRTVGYGYTF
CDR3nt: TGTGCCAGCAGCCGGACAGTCGGCTATGGCTACACCTTC

j_gene: TRBJ2-3
d_gene: .
v_gene: TRBV27
abundance: few
CDR3aa: CASSEWLTASTDTQYF
CDR3nt: TGTGCCAGCAGCGAATGGCTGACAGCCTCCACAGATACGCAGTATTTT

j_gene: TRBJ1-2
d_gene: .
v_gene: TRBV5-1
abundance: once
CDR3aa: CASSLSVSGASNYGYTF
CDR3nt: TGCGCCAGCAGCTTGTCGGTCTCAGGGGCTTCTAACTATGGCTACACCTTC

j_gene: TRBJ2-3
d_gene: TRBD2
v_gene: TRBV10-3
abundance: .
CDR3aa: CAISGMGSLAGARDTQYF
CDR3nt: TGTGCCATCAGTGGGATGGGGTCTCTAGCGGGAGCCCGAGATACGCAGTATTTT

j_gene: TRBJ2-7
d_gene: .
v_gene: TRBV7-9
abundance: .
CDR3aa: CASSLAGSSYEQYF
CDR3nt: TGTGCCAGCAGCTTAGCTGGGAGCTCCTACGAGCAGTACTTC

j_gene: TRBJ2-2
d_gene: TRBD1
v_gene: TRBV6-4
abundance: .
CDR3aa: CASSETGQGTGELFF
CDR3nt: TGTGCCAGCAGTGAGACAGGGCAAGGCACCGGGGAGCTGTTTTTT

j_gene: TRBJ1-4
d_gene: TRBD1
v_gene: TRBV6-1
abundance: .
CDR3aa: CASSVTGAGEKLFF
CDR3nt: TGTGCCAGCAGTGTTACAGGGGCAGGAGAAAAACTGTTTTTT

j_gene: TRBJ2-2
d_gene: .
v_gene: TRBV10-3
abundance: .
CDR3aa: CAISETGTNTGELFF
CDR3nt: TGTGCCATCAGTGAGACAGGGACAAACACCGGGGAGCTGTTTTTT

j_gene: TRBJ2-5
d_gene: .
v_gene: TRBV20-1
abundance: .
CDR3aa: CSATTEETQYF
CDR3nt: TGCAGTGCTACCACAGAAGAGACCCAGTACTTC